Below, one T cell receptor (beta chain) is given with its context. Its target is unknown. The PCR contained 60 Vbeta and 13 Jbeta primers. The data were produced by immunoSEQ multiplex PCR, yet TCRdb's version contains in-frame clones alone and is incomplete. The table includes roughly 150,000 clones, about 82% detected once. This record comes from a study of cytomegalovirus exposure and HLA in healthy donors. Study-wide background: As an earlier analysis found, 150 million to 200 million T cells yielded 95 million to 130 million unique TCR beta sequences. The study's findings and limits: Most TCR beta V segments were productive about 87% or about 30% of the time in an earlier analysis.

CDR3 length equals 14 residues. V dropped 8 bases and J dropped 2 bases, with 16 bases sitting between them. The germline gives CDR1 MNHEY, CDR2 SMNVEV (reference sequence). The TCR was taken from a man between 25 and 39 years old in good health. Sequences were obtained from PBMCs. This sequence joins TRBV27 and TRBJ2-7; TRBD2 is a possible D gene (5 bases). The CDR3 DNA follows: TGTGCCAGCCGACTAACGGACGGACCCTACGAGCAGTACTTC. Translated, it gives CASRLTDGPYEQYF.